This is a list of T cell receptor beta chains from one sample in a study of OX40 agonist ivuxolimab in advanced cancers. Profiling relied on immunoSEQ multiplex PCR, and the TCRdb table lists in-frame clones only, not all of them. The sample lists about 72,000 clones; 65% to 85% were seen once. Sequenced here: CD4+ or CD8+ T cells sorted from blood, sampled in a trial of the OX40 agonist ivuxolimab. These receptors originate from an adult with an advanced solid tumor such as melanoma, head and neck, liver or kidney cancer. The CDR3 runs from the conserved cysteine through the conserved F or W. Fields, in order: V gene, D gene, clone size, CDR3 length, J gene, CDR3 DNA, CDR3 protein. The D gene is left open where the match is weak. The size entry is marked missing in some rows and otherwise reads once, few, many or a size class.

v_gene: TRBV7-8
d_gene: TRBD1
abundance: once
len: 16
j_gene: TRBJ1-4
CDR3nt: TGTGCCAGCAGCACAGACAGGGGGCGGGATAATGAAAAACTGTTTTTT
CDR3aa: CASSTDRGRDNEKLFF

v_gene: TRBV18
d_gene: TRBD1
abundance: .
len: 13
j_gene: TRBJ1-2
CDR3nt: TGTGCCAGCTCAACAGGGGATACCTATGGCTACACCTTC
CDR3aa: CASSTGDTYGYTF

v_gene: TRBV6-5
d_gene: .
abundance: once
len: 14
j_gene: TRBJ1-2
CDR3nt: TGTGCCAGCAATAGCGGACAGCCCAGGAATGGCTACACCTTC
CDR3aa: CASNSGQPRNGYTF

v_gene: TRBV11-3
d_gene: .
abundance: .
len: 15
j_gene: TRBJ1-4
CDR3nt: TGTGCCAGCAGCTTACGAGTAAAGCCTAATGAAAAACTGTTTTTT
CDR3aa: CASSLRVKPNEKLFF

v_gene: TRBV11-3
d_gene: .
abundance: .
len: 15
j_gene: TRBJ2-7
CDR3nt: TGTGCCAGCAGCTCCCCGACCCAGGAACGTAACGAGCAGTACTTC
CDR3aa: CASSSPTQERNEQYF

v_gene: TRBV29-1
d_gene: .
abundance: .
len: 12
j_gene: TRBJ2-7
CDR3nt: TGCAGCGTTTTCGGGACACTCCAAGAGCAGTACTTC
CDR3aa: CSVFGTLQEQYF

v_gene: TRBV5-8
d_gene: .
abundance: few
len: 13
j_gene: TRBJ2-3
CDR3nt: TGTGCCAGCAGCTTGAGTGGGGCAGATACGCAGTATTTT
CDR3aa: CASSLSGADTQYF

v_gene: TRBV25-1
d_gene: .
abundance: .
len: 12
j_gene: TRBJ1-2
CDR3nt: TGTGCCAGCAGGACCGGGACATATGGCTACACCTTC
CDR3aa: CASRTGTYGYTF

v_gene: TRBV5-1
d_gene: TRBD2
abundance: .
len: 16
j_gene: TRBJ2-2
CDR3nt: TGCGCCAGCAGCTTGGCCGGGACTAGTAGGACCGGGGAGCTGTTTTTT
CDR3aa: CASSLAGTSRTGELFF

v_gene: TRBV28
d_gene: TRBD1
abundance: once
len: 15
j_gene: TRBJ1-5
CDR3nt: TGTGCCACCCTAAAACGGGACAGGGCGTATCAGCCCCAGCATTTT
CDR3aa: CATLKRDRAYQPQHF

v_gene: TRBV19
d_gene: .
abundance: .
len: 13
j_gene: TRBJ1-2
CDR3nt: TGTGCCAGTAGTATGCTCGGGGCGGCTGGCTACACCTTC
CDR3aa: CASSMLGAAGYTF

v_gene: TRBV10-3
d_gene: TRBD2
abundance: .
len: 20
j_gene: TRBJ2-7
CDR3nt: TGTGCCATCAGTGAGTCAACGCCTCGACTAGCGGAAGGGAATTCGTACGAGCAGTACTTC
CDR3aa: CAISESTPRLAEGNSYEQYF

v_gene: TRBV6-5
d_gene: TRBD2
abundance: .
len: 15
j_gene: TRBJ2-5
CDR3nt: TGTGCCAGCAGTCCGGCCGGGACTAGTCGAGAGACCCAGTACTTC
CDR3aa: CASSPAGTSRETQYF

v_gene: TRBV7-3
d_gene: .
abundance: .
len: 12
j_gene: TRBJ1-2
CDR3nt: TGTGCCAGCAGCGAAAACGGCGGGGGCTACACCTTC
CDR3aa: CASSENGGGYTF

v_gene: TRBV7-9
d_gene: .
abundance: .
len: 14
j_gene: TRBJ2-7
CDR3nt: TGTGCCAGCAGCCCGGGACTTATCACCTACGAGCAGTACTTC
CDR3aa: CASSPGLITYEQYF

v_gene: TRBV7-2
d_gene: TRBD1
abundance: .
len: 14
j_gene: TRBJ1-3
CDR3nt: TGTGCCAGCAGCTCACAGGGGACTGGAAACACCATATATTTT
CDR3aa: CASSSQGTGNTIYF

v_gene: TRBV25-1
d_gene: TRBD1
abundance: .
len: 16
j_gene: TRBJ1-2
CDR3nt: TGTGCCAGCAGTGAACCCGGGACAGGGGGTGGCTATGGCTACACCTTC
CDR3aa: CASSEPGTGGGYGYTF

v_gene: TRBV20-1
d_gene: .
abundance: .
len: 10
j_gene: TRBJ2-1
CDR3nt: TGCAGTGCAGGAGGGAATGAGCAGTTCTTC
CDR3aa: CSAGGNEQFF

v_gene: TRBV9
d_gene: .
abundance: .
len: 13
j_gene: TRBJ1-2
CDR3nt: TGTGCCAGCAGCCTAACAGGGTACAATGGCTACACCTTC
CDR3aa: CASSLTGYNGYTF

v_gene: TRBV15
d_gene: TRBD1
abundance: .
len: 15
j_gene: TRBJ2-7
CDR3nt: TGTGCCACCAGCTTACTCGGACAGGCTCTACACGAGCAGTACTTC
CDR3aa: CATSLLGQALHEQYF

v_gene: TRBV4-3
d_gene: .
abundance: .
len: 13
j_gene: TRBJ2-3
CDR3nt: TGCGCCAGCAGCCGCGATCGGGCCGATACGCAGTATTTT
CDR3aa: CASSRDRADTQYF

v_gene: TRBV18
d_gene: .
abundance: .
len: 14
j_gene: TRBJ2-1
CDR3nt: TGTGCCAGCTCACCACGGGGCAGCAACAATGAGCAGTTCTTC
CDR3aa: CASSPRGSNNEQFF

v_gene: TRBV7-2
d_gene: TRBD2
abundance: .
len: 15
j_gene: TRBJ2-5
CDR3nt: TGTGCCAGCAGCCCTCGGGGCGGGAGGTCAGAGACCCAGTACTTC
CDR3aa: CASSPRGGRSETQYF

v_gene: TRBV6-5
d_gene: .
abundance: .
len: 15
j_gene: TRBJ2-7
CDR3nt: TGTGCCAGCAGTTACTCGGTTACAGAATCCTACGAGCAGTACTTC
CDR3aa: CASSYSVTESYEQYF